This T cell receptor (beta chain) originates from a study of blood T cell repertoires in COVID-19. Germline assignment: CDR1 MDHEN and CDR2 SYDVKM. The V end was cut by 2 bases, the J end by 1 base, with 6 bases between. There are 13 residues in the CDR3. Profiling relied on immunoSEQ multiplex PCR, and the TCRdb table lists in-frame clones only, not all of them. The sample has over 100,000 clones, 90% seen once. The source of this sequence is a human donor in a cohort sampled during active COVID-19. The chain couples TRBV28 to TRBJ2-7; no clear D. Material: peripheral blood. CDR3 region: CASSLAASYEQYF. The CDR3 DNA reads TGTGCCAGCAGTTTAGCGGCATCCTACGAGCAGTACTTC. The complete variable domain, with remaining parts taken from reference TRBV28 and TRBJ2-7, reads DVKVTQSSRYLVKRTGEKVFLECVQDMDHENMFWYRQDPGLGLRLIYFSYDVKMKEKGDIPEGYSVSREKKERFSLILESASTNQTSMYLCASSLAASYEQYFGPGTRLTVT.